This T cell receptor (beta chain) originates from a study of blood T cell repertoires in COVID-19. Authors' processing steps: Amplification with reference gene primers provided the estimates of nucleated cell counts. Repertoires were generated with immunoSEQ multiplex PCR, while TCRdb's copy carries only in-frame clones and drops some. That table gives V, J and clone size, and the DNA gave D and trimming. The data show approximately 200,000 clones, roughly 90% seen once. Germline CDR1 reads SGHNT; CDR2 reads YYREEE (reference sequence). This CDR3 is built from 15 residues. The junction had 4 bases not matched to a gene; V was cut back by 4 bases and J by 2 bases.

The chain recombines TRBV5-4 with TRBJ2-2; 8 nucleotides align to TRBD2. Source material: peripheral blood. The TCR sequence derives from a woman aged 45-60 years with acute or convalescent COVID-19. The CDR3 is CASSIAGINTGELFF. CDR3 bases: TGTGCCAGCAGCATAGCGGGGATCAACACCGGGGAGCTGTTTTTT.